Shown below are 5 T cell receptor beta chains from a single sample sequenced in a study of beta chain features in type 1 diabetes. Expressed TCRB transcripts were sequenced because the entire RNA isolate underwent reverse transcription. The repertoire was sequenced with immunoSEQ multiplex PCR; TCRdb's copy has only in-frame clones and lacks some. This table has about 900,000 clones, about 17% appearing once. Material: naive CD4+ T cells from blood. Receptors were obtained from a woman between 18 and 30 years old in good health.

The chain combines TRBV10-3 with TRBJ1-2; D remains unclear. The V and J ends lost 4 bases and 3 bases respectively, with 21 bases between them. Looked up from germline, CDR1 is ENHRY and CDR2 is SYGVKD. CDR3 size: 17 residues. In DNA form, the CDR3 reads TGTGCCATCAGTGGTCCGAGCTACAGCCGGGTGTACTATGGCTACACCTTC. This codes for CAISGPSYSRVYYGYTF.

The rearrangement uses TRBV7-8 and TRBJ1-1, with TRBD1 identical over 7 bases. CDR1 is SGHVS, CDR2 FQNEAQ, per germline. With 5 bases clipped from V and 4 bases from J, the junction kept 19 bases outside the gene matches. CDR3 length equals 18 residues. CDR3 sequence: CASSPVWMIQGKGTEAFF. Written as DNA, the CDR3 is TGTGCCAGCAGCCCCGTATGGATGATACAGGGGAAGGGCACTGAAGCTTTCTTT.

The chain recombines TRBV25-1 with TRBJ2-1, with 9 bases lining up with TRBD1. Germline CDR1 and CDR2: MGHDK and SYGVNS. This CDR3 comprises 17 residues. The junction had 13 bases not matched to a gene; V was cut back by 4 bases and J by 6 bases. The CDR3 bases are TGTGCCAGCAGTGCCCATCCCGGGACAGGGTTACTCAATGAGCAGTTCTTC. Translation: CASSAHPGTGLLNEQFF.

V is TRBV5-1 and J is TRBJ2-1; D perhaps matches TRBD1 (5 bases). CDR3 length equals 14 residues. CDR1 and CDR2 (germline): SGHRS, YFSETQ. The V end lost 5 bases, the J end lost 5 bases, and 14 bases lay between the germline ends. Here the CDR3 reads CASRQGAGNNEQFF. The CDR3 DNA follows: TGCGCCAGCAGGCAAGGGGCCGGAAACAATGAGCAGTTCTTC.

There are a few counts of this clone. The rearrangement links TRBV28 to TRBJ2-7; D may be TRBD1 (6 bases). This CDR3 region has 11 residues. Germline values: CDR1 MDHEN, CDR2 SYDVKM. Trimming shortened V by 10 bases and J by 3 bases, and 10 bases separated the two germline ends. DNA for the CDR3: TGTGCCACCCGGGACAACTACGAGCAGTACTTC. Protein product: CATRDNYEQYF. The variable domain in full, with the rest retrieved from reference TRBV28 and TRBJ2-7, is DVKVTQSSRYLVKRTGEKVFLECVQDMDHENMFWYRQDPGLGLRLIYFSYDVKMKEKGDIPEGYSVSREKKERFSLILESASTNQTSMYLCATRDNYEQYFGPGTRLTVT.